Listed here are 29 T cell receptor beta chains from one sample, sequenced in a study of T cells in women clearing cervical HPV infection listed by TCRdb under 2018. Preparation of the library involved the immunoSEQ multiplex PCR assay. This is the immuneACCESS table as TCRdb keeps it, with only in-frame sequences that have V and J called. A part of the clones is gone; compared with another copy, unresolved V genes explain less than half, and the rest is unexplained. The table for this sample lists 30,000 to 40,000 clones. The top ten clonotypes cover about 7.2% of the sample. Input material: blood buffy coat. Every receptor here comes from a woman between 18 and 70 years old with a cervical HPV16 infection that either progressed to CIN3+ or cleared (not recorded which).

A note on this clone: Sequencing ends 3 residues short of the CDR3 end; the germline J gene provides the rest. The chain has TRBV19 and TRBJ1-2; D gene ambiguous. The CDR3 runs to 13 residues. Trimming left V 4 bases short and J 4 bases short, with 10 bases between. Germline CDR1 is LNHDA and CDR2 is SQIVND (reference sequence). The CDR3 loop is CASSNTEIYGYTF. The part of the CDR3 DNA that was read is TGTGCCAGTAGTAATACAGAAATCTATGGC.

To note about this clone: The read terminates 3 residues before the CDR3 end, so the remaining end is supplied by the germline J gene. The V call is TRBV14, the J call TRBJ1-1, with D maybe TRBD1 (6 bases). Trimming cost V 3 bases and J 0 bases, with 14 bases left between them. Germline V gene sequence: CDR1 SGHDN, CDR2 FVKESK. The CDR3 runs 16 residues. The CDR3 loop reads CASSHGWGRVNTEAFF. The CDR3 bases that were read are TGTGCCAGCAGCCACGGCTGGGGGCGGGTGAACACTGAA.

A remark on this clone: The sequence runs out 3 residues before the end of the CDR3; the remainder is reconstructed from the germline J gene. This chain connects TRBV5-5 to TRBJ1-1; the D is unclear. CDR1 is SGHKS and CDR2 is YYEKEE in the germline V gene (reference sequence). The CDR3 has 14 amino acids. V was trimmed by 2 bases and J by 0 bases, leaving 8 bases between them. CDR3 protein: CASSFPLMNTEAFF. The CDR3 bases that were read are TGTGCCAGCAGCTTCCCCCTTATGAACACTGAA.

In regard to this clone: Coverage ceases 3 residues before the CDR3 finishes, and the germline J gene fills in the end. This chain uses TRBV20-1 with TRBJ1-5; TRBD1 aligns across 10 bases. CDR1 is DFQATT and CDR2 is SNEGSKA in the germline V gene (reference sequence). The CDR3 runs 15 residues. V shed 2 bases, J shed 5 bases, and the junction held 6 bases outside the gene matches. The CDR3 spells CSARRRDRGDQPQHF. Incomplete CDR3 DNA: TGCAGTGCTAGACGACGGGACAGGGGTGATCAGCCC.

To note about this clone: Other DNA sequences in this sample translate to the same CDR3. Partial CDR3 DNA: TGTGCCAGCAGCTCATCAACTAGCCAAGAGACC. Translation gives CASSSSTSQET. The whole CDR3 is CASSSSTSQETAFF. The rearrangement joins TRBV7-9 to TRBJ1-1; no firm D call. The sequence runs out 3 residues before the end of the CDR3; the remainder is reconstructed from the germline J gene. This CDR3 comprises 14 residues. Per the germline V gene, CDR1 is SEHNR and CDR2 is FQNEAQ (reference sequence).

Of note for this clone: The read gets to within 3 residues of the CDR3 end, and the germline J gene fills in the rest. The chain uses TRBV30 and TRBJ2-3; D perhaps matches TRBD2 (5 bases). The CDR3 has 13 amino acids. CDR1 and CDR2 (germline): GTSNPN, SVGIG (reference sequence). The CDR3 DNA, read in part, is TGTGCCTGGGCCGGGGATGGAGTTGGGCCG. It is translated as CAWAGDGVGP. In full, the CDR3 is CAWAGDGVGPQYF.

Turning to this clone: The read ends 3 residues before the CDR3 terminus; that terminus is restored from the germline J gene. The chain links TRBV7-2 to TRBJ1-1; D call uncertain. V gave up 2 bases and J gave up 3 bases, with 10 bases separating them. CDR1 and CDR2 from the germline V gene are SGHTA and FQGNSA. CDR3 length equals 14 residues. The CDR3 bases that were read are TGTGCCAGCAGCTTATTGACGCGGGACACTGAA. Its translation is CASSLLTRDTE. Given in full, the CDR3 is CASSLLTRDTEAFF.

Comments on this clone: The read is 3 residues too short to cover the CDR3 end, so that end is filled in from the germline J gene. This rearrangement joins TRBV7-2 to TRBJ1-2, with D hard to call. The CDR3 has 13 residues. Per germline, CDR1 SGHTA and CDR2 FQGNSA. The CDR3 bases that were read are TGTGCCAGCAGCTTAGGGGCCTCCTACGAC. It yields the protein CASSLGASYD. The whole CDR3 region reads CASSLGASYDYTF.

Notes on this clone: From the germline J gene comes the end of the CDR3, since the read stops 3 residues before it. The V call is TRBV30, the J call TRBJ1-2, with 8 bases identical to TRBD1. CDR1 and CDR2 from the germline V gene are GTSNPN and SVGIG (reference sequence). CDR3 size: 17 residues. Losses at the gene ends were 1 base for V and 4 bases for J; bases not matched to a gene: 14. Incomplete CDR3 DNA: TGTGCCTGGAGTGCAGGACAGGGATTTTTTCGTGCCTATGGC. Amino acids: CAWSAGQGFFRAYG. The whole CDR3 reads CAWSAGQGFFRAYGYTF.

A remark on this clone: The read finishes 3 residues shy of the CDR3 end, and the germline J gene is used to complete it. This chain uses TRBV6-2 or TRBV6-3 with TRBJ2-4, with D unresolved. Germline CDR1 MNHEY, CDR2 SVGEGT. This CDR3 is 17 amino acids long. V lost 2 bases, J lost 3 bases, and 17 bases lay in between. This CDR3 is CASSYIPLASGKNIQYF. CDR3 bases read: TGTGCCAGCAGTTACATCCCACTCGCAAGTGGCAAAAACATT.

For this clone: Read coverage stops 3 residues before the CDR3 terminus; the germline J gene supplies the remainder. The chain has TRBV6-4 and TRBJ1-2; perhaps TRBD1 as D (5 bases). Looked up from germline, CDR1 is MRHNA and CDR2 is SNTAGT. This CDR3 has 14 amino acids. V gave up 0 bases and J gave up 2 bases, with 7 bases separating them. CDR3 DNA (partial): TGTGCCAGCAGTGACTCTAAGGGGAACTATGGC. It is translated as CASSDSKGNYG. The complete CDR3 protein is CASSDSKGNYGYTF.

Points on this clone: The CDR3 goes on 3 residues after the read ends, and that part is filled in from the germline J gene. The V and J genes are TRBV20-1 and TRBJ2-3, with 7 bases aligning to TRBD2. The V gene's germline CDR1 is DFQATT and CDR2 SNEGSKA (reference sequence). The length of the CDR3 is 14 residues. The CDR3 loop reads CSASRLTSLETQYF. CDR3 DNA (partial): TGCAGTGCTAGTCGTCTGACTAGCCTGGAGACG.

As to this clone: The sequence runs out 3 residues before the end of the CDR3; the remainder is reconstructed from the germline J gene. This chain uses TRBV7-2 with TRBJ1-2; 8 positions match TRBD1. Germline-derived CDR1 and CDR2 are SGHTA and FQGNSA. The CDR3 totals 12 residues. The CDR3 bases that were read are TGTGCCAGCAGCACACAGGGGGAGGGC. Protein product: CASSTQGEG. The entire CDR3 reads CASSTQGEGYTF.

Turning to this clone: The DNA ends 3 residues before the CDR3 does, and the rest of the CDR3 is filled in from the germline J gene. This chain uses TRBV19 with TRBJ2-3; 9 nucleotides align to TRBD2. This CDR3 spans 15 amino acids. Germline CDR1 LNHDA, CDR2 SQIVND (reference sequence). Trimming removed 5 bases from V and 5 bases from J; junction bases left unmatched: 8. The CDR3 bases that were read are TGTGCCAGTAGTTTGCGGGGGGGCGGGGGAGATACG. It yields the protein CASSLRGGGGDT. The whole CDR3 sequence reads CASSLRGGGGDTQYF.

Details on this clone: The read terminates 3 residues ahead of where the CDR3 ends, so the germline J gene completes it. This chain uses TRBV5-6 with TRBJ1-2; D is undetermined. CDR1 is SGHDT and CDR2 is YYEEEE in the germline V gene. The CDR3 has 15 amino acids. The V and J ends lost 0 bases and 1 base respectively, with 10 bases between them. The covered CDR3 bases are TGTGCCAGCAGCTTGGTAACAAACAGTAACTATGGC. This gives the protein CASSLVTNSNYG. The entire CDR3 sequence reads CASSLVTNSNYGYTF.

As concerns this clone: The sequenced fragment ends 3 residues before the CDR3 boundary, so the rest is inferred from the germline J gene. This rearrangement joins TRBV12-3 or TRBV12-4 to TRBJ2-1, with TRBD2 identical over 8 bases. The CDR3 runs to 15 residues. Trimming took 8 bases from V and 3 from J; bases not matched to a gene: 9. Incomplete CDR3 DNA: TGTGCCAGCGGTTCGTGGCGGGGGGTCTACAATGAG. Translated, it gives CASGSWRGVYNE. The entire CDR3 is CASGSWRGVYNEQFF.

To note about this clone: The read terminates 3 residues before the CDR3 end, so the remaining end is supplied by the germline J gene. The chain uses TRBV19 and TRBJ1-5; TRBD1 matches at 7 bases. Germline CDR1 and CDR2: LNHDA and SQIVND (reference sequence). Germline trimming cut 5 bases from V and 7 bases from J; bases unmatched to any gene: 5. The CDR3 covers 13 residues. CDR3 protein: CASSGTVGQPQHF. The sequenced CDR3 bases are TGTGCCAGTAGTGGGACAGTTGGACAGCCC.

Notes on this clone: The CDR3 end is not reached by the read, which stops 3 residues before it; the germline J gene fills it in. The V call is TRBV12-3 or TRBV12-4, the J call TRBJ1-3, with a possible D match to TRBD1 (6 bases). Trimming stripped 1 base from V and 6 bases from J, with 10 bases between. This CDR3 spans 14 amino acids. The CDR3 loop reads CASSLDRAQNTIYF. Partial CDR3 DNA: TGTGCCAGCAGTTTAGACAGGGCCCAAAACACC.

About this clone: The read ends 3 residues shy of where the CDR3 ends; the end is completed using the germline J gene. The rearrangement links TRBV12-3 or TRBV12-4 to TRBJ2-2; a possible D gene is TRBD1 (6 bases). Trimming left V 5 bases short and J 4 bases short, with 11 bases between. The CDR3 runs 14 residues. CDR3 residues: CASSNYRATGELFF. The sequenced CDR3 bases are TGTGCCAGCAGTAACTACAGGGCCACCGGGGAG.

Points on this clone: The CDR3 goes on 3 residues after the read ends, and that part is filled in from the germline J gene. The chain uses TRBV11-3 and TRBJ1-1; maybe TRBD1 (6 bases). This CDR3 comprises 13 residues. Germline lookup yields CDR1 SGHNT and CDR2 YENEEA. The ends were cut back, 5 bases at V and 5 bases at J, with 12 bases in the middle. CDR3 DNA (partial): TGTGCCAGCAGCCAAAACAGGGAGACTGAA. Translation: CASSQNRETE. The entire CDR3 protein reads CASSQNRETEAFF.

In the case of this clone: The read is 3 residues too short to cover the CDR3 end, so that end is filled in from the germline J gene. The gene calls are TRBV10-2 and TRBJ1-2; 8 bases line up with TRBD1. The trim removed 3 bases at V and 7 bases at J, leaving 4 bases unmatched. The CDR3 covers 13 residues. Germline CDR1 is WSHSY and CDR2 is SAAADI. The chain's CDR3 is CASSDRQGSGYTF. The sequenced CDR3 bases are TGCGCCAGCAGTGATCGACAGGGGAGTGGC.

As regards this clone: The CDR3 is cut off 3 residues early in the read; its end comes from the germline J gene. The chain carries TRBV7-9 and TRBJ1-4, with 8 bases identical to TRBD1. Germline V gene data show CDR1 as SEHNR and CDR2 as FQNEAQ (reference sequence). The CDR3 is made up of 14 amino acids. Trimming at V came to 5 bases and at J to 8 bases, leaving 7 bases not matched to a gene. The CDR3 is CASSIGQGGEKLFF. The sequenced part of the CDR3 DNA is TGTGCCAGCAGCATAGGACAGGGAGGGGAAAAA.

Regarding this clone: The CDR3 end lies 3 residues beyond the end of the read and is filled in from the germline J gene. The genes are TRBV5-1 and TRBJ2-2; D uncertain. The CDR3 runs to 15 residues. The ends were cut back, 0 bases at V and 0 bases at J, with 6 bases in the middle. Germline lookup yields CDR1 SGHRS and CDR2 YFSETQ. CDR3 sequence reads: CASSLVQSNTGELFF. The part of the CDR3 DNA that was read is TGCGCCAGCAGCTTGGTCCAGTCGAACACCGGGGAG.

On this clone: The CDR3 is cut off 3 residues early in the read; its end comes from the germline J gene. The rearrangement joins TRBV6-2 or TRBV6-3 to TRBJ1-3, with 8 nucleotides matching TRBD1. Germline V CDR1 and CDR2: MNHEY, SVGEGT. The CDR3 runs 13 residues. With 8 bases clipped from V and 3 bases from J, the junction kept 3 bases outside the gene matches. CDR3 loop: CASDRGGGNTIYF. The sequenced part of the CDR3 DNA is TGTGCCAGCGACAGGGGAGGTGGAAACACC.

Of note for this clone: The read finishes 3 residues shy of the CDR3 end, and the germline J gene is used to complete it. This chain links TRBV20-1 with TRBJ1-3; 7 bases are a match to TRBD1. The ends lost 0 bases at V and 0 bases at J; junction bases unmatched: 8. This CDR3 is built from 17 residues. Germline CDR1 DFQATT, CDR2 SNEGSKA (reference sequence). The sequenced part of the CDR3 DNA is TGCAGTGCTAGAGATTTACAGGGGCCCGGCTCTGGAAACACC. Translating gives CSARDLQGPGSGNT. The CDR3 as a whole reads CSARDLQGPGSGNTIYF.

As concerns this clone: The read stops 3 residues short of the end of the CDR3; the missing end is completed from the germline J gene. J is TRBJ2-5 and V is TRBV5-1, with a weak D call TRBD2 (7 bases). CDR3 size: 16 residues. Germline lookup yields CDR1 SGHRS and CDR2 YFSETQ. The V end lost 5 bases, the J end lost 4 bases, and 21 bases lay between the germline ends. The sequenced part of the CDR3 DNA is TGCGCCAGCAGGACGGAAGGGGAGGGGGTCGTAGAGACC. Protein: CASRTEGEGVVET. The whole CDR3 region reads CASRTEGEGVVETQYF.

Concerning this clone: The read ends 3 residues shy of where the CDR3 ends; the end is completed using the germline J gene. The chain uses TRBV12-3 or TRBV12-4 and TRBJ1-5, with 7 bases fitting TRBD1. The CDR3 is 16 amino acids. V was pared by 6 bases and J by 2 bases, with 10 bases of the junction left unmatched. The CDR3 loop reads CASSPNRGEGNQPQHF. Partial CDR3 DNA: TGTGCCAGCAGCCCTAACAGGGGTGAGGGCAATCAGCCC.

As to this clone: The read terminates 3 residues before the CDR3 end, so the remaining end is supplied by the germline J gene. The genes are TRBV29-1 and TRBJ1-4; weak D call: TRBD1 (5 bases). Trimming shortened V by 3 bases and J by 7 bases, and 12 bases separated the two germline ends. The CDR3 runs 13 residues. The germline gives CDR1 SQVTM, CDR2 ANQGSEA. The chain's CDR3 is CSVEGGWSEKLFF. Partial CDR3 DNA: TGCAGCGTTGAGGGGGGTTGGAGTGAAAAA.

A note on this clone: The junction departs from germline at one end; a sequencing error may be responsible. This CDR3 is CASSQDLPWGLGYGYTF. The CDR3 DNA, read in part, is TGCGCCAGCAGCCAAGATCTCCCGTGGGGGCTGGGGTATGGC. The chain recombines TRBV4-2 with TRBJ1-2; a weak D match, TRBD1 (6 bases). The DNA ends 3 residues before the CDR3 does, and the rest of the CDR3 is filled in from the germline J gene. CDR3 length: 17 residues. The germline gives CDR1 LGHNA, CDR2 YNFKEQ.